Only a few counts were recorded for the clone carrying this TCR beta chain. The protocol was immunoSEQ multiplex PCR, while the TCRdb copy is restricted to in-frame clones and leaves out a portion. The table shows around 140,000 clones, with about 90% occurring only once. This record comes from a study of blood T cell repertoires in COVID-19. About the study: Sites across the United States, Italy and Spain contributed samples from acute and convalescent COVID-19. Sample material is recorded as cDNA or gDNA derived from T cells, B-cell-depleted T cells, or PBMCs.

The CDR3 has 14 amino acids. CDR1 is SGDLS, CDR2 YYNGEE, per germline. V lost 5 bases and J lost 3; bases outside the gene matches: 7. The sample was peripheral blood. The gene calls are TRBV9 and TRBJ2-5; 7 positions match TRBD1. The clonotype originates from a man in his fifties or sixties with active COVID-19. The CDR3 is CASSRRGTEETQYF. CDR3 nucleotide sequence: TGTGCCAGCAGTCGTAGAGGGACAGAAGAGACCCAGTACTTC.